The 6 T cell receptor beta chains listed next were all sequenced from one sample in a study of OX40 agonist ivuxolimab in advanced cancers. Only in-frame clones appear in the TCRdb table, and some are missing; sequencing was by immunoSEQ multiplex PCR. The sample has 20,000 to 30,000 clones, roughly 93% seen once. The specimen comprised CD4+ or CD8+ T cells sorted from blood, sampled in a trial of the OX40 agonist ivuxolimab. The origin of the receptors is an adult with an advanced solid tumor such as melanoma, head and neck, liver or kidney cancer.

The gene calls are TRBV6-1 and TRBJ2-7, with D perhaps assigned TRBD1 or TRBD2 (5 bases each). CDR1 is MNHNS and CDR2 is SASEGT in the germline V gene. The CDR3 spans 14 residues. With 2 bases removed from V and 0 bases from J, the gap between germline ends came to 8 bases. The CDR3 DNA is TGTGCCAGCAGTGAACGGGACCCCTCCTACGAGCAGTACTTC. Protein: CASSERDPSYEQYF.

The chain links TRBV6-1 to TRBJ2-7; TRBD2 might be the D (6 bases). V lost 7 bases to trimming and J lost 7 bases, with 20 bases between them. The CDR3 length is 14 residues. The germline gives CDR1 MNHNS, CDR2 SASEGT. CDR3 nucleotide sequence: TGTGCCAGCACGCCGGGACTCGCCTTCTCGGAGCAGTACTTC. Its protein product is CASTPGLAFSEQYF.

The chain recombines TRBV12-2 with TRBJ1-1; the table's D call, TRBD1, was not checked against the DNA. TRBV12-2 is listed as a pseudogene. The CDR3 is made up of 14 amino acids. In DNA form, the CDR3 reads TGTGCAAGTCGAGACAGGGTACGGCTCACTGAAGCTTTCTTT. Its protein product is CASRDRVRLTEAFF.

This clone was counted a few times. The chain joins TRBV18 to TRBJ1-5, with D maybe TRBD1 (5 bases). There are 18 residues in the CDR3. CDR1 is KGHSH, CDR2 LQKENI, per germline. The V gene lost 2 bases and the J gene lost 0 bases, with 17 bases spanning the gap. The CDR3 protein is CASSPGQGNQLSNQPQHF. The CDR3 nucleotides are TGTGCCAGCTCACCAGGCCAGGGAAATCAACTTAGCAATCAGCCCCAGCATTTT. Based on the CDR3 plus reference TRBV18 and TRBJ1-5, the full variable domain is NAGVMQNPRHLVRRRGQEARLRCSPMKGHSHVYWYRQLPEEGLKFMVYLQKENIIDESGMPKERFSAEFPKEGPSILRIQQVVRGDSAAYFCASSPGQGNQLSNQPQHFGDGTRLSIL.

The rearrangement joins TRBV9 to TRBJ2-7, with TRBD2 matching over 10 bases. The germline gives CDR1 SGDLS, CDR2 YYNGEE. The CDR3 contains 15 residues. Germline trimming cut 0 bases from V and 4 bases from J; bases unmatched to any gene: 4. The CDR3 nucleotides are TGTGCCAGCAGCGTAGCTAGCGGGAGAGGGTACGAGCAGTACTTC. Its protein product is CASSVASGRGYEQYF. The complete variable domain, with remaining parts taken from reference TRBV9 and TRBJ2-7, reads DSGVTQTPKHLITATGQRVTLRCSPRSGDLSVYWYQQSLDQGLQFLIQYYNGEERAKGNILERFSAQQFPDLHSELNLSSLELGDSALYFCASSVASGRGYEQYFGPGTRLTVT.

This clone was counted between two and nine times. The chain combines TRBV7-6 with TRBJ2-7; weak D call: TRBD2 (6 bases). With 5 bases removed from V and 6 bases from J, the gap between germline ends came to 23 bases. The CDR3 consists of 16 residues. Germline assignment: CDR1 SGHVS and CDR2 FNYEAQ. DNA for the CDR3: TGTGCCAGCAGCCCTAGATCGGCGGGACCCGTTATCGAGCAGTACTTC. Amino acid sequence: CASSPRSAGPVIEQYF.